The sequence of this TCR beta chain was determined in a study of cytotoxic CD8 clonotypes in ibrutinib-treated CLL. The junction had 1 base not matched to a gene; V was cut back by 1 base and J by 9 bases. This CDR3 is 13 amino acids long. Germline V gives CDR1 SGHTA, CDR2 FQGNSA. TCRdb keeps only in-frame clones here, not all; method: immunoSEQ multiplex PCR. The sample comprises roughly 220,000 clones, about 75% of which are singletons, and more than 4.5% rests with the top ten. This TCR was sampled from a human donor with chronic lymphocytic leukemia. The chain carries TRBV7-2 and TRBJ2-1; 9 nucleotides match TRBD1. The material was PBMCs, obtained after 12 months of ibrutinib treatment. The CDR3 region has the DNA TGTGCCAGCAGCTTAGACAGGGGGCGTGAGCAGTTCTTC. This encodes CASSLDRGREQFF.